The T cell receptor beta chain described here comes from a study of T cells in Graves' hyperthyroidism and ophthalmopathy. This clonotype was found many times. The CDR3 regions of TCR beta were amplified from RNA transcripts. Using the HTBI primer set, a first-round RT-PCR was run on the TCR CDR3. One entry per CDR3 protein, called by TCRdb with MiXCR from the multiplex PCR reads. The repertoire has roughly 800,000 distinct CDR3 sequences, over 35% of them found once; the top ten carry approximately 8.7%. Between the trimmed V and J ends, which lost 9 bases and 2 bases, there was a span of 13 bases. The CDR3 length is 13 residues.

The V and J genes are TRBV12-3 or TRBV12-4 and TRBJ1-2; D call uncertain. The sequence was obtained from a young man with Graves' hyperthyroidism. Sequencing input: blood. CDR3 nucleotide sequence: TGTGCCAGTAGCCCGACACCCAACTATGGCTACACCTTC. Translation: CASSPTPNYGYTF.